The rows below give T cell receptor beta chains drawn from one sample of a study of PD-L1 blockade in urothelial cancer. Sequencing used immunoSEQ multiplex PCR; TCRdb keeps in-frame clones, though not all of them. The sample lists approximately 79,000 clones, approximately 90% seen once, with roughly 0.9% in the top ten. Source: PBMCs, taken around atezolizumab (anti-PD-L1) treatment. Receptor source: a woman aged 80 or older with urothelial cancer. Both conserved end residues are part of each CDR3. A D gene is named only where the DNA matches it firmly. Clone size appears in some rows only: once, few, many, or a class for an expanded clone.

clone size	V gene	D gene	J gene	CDR3 DNA	CDR3 protein
.	TRBV7-2	TRBD2	TRBJ2-7	TGTGCCAGCAGCGTCCCCGGGACTAGCGGGTACGAGCAGTACTTC	CASSVPGTSGYEQYF
.	TRBV15	TRBD1	TRBJ2-2	TGTGCCACCAGCAGACGAGGACAGGGGAGTAACACCGGGGAGCTGTTTTTT	CATSRRGQGSNTGELFF
.	TRBV6-1	.	TRBJ2-2	TGTGCCAGCAGTGAAGGTTTAGTCTCCGGGGAGCTGTTTTTT	CASSEGLVSGELFF
.	TRBV10-1	TRBD2	TRBJ2-2	TGCGCCAGCAGTGGGGGACTAGCGGGAGGACTGACCGGGGAGCTGTTTTTT	CASSGGLAGGLTGELFF
.	TRBV7-9	TRBD1	TRBJ1-2	TGTGCCAGCAGCCGGCTCGCCGGGACAGCTAACTATGGCTACACCTTC	CASSRLAGTANYGYTF
.	TRBV6-1	TRBD1	TRBJ2-5	TGTGCCAGCAGCCCAGGGGACAGGGGGCGAGAGACCCAGTACTTC	CASSPGDRGRETQYF
.	TRBV18	.	TRBJ2-2	TGTGCCAGCTCATCGCCAGGGATCACCGGGGAGCTGTTTTTT	CASSSPGITGELFF
.	TRBV5-4	.	TRBJ2-2	TGTGCCAGCAGCTTGGATCAGGGGCTCGGGGAGCTGTTTTTT	CASSLDQGLGELFF
.	TRBV7-8	.	TRBJ1-1	TGTGCCAGCAGCTTAGGTCAGGCGAACACTGAAGCTTTCTTT	CASSLGQANTEAFF
.	TRBV28	.	TRBJ1-2	TGTGCCAGCAATCAGGCCCTCTATGGCTACACCTTC	CASNQALYGYTF
.	TRBV28	.	TRBJ1-3	TGTGCCAGCAGCGGTTTGGTAGCAGGAAACACCATATATTTT	CASSGLVAGNTIYF
once	TRBV15	TRBD2	TRBJ2-3	TGTGCCACCAGCAGAGGACTAGCGGGAGTCGTAGATACGCAGTATTTT	CATSRGLAGVVDTQYF
.	TRBV5-1	.	TRBJ2-3	TGCGCCAGCAGCCCCCAGCGGAGGAGCACAGATACGCAGTATTTT	CASSPQRRSTDTQYF
.	TRBV16	.	TRBJ1-2	TGTGCCAGCAGCCAATCCGGGATTAACTATGGCTACACCTTC	CASSQSGINYGYTF
.	TRBV6-1	TRBD2	TRBJ2-7	TGTGCCAGCAGTGAGATTAGCGGGAGTGGGAGGCAGTACTTC	CASSEISGSGRQYF
.	TRBV5-1	.	TRBJ1-1	TGCGCCAGCAGCTTGGCCGAGGGTACTGAAGCTTTCTTT	CASSLAEGTEAFF
.	TRBV2	TRBD1	TRBJ2-1	TGTGCCAGCAGTGGGGACAGGGCCGCAGAGAATGAGCAGTTCTTC	CASSGDRAAENEQFF
few	TRBV30	.	TRBJ1-1	TGTGCCTGGAGCTATGACACTGAAGCTTTCTTT	CAWSYDTEAFF
.	TRBV6-1	TRBD1	TRBJ1-5	TGTGCCAGCAGTGTCCTCGACAGGGACGTCCAGCCCCAGCATTTT	CASSVLDRDVQPQHF
once	TRBV7-2	TRBD2	TRBJ2-5	TGTGCCAGCAGCCGGACTAGCGGGGCCGGCCAGTACTTC	CASSRTSGAGQYF
.	TRBV5-1	.	TRBJ1-1	TGCGCCAGCAGCTTGGAAGAGATGAACACTGAAGCTTTCTTT	CASSLEEMNTEAFF
.	TRBV30	TRBD1	TRBJ1-2	TGTGCCTGGATTTTGACAGGGGACTATGGCTACACCTTC	CAWILTGDYGYTF
.	TRBV9	TRBD1	TRBJ1-1	TGTGCCAGCAGCCCGATGGGACAGGGGCGCCGTGGCACTGAAGCTTTCTTT	CASSPMGQGRRGTEAFF
.	TRBV18	TRBD1	TRBJ2-5	TGTGCCAGCTCACCACCGCGAAGGGGGCTAGGAGAGACCCAGTACTTC	CASSPPRRGLGETQYF
.	TRBV5-1	TRBD1	TRBJ2-7	TGCGCCAGCAGCGCGGGACAGGGGGCCCACGAGCAGTACTTC	CASSAGQGAHEQYF
.	TRBV28	.	TRBJ2-1	TGTGCCAGCAGTTTACTTCCAGGGACATACTACAATGAGCAGTTCTTC	CASSLLPGTYYNEQFF
.	TRBV7-6	TRBD1	TRBJ2-2	TGTGCCAGCAGCGGGGACAGGATCTACACCGGGGAGCTGTTTTTT	CASSGDRIYTGELFF
once	TRBV2	.	TRBJ2-3	TGTGCCAGCAGTCCCCGGACGGGGGAAAATACGCAGTATTTT	CASSPRTGENTQYF
.	TRBV15	.	TRBJ2-2	TGTGCCACCAGCAGAGACCCCCTAGCCACCGGGGAGCTGTTTTTT	CATSRDPLATGELFF
.	TRBV5-4	.	TRBJ2-7	TGTGCCAGCAGCTTGGCTTCCCACGAGCAGTACTTC	CASSLASHEQYF
.	TRBV5-4	.	TRBJ1-2	TGTGCCAGCAGCTCGAGACAAGCTTTCTATGGCTACACCTTC	CASSSRQAFYGYTF
.	TRBV28	.	TRBJ1-1	TGTGCCAGCACGGCAAGGAGGAACACTGAAGCTTTCTTT	CASTARRNTEAFF
.	TRBV5-4	TRBD1	TRBJ1-1	TGTGCCAGCAGCTTAGACAGGGGAAGCACTGAAGCTTTCTTT	CASSLDRGSTEAFF
.	TRBV5-8	.	TRBJ2-7	TGTGCCAGCAGCTTAATGGAGGAGCAGTACTTC	CASSLMEEQYF
.	TRBV7-2	.	TRBJ2-5	TGTGCCAGCAGCCCCTTTAATGTCGCGGGCGGCGAGACCCAGTACTTC	CASSPFNVAGGETQYF
.	TRBV30	TRBD1	TRBJ1-3	TGTGCCTGGGGACAGGGCGGTACAGGAAACACCATATATTTT	CAWGQGGTGNTIYF
.	TRBV28	TRBD2	TRBJ2-7	TGTGCCAGCAGCCCGCCCGGGACTAGCGGGAGGGTATTGAGCTCCTACGAGCAGTACTTC	CASSPPGTSGRVLSSYEQYF
few	TRBV27	.	TRBJ2-4	TGTGCCAGCAGTGGAGGCTTGTGGAACATTCAGTACTTC	CASSGGLWNIQYF
few	TRBV10-2	TRBD1	TRBJ2-1	TGCGCCAGCAGTGGACAGGGCAATGAGCAGTTCTTC	CASSGQGNEQFF
once	TRBV28	.	TRBJ1-2	TGTGCCAGCAGTTTAGGGCCCAGCTATGGCTACACCTTC	CASSLGPSYGYTF
.	TRBV7-3	.	TRBJ1-1	TGTGCCAGCAGCCCAACAGGGCGGAACACTGAAGCTTTCTTT	CASSPTGRNTEAFF
.	TRBV2	TRBD1	TRBJ2-7	TGTGCCACCCGACAGGGGCCGACCTACGAGCAGTACTTC	CATRQGPTYEQYF
.	TRBV6-1	.	TRBJ1-5	TGTGCCAGCAGTCCCACGCTAGGCAATCAGCCCCAGCATTTT	CASSPTLGNQPQHF
.	TRBV7-2	TRBD2	TRBJ2-3	TGTGCCAGCAGCTTAGCTCAGGCAACTAGCGGGAGTACAGATACGCAGTATTTT	CASSLAQATSGSTDTQYF
few	TRBV28	.	TRBJ1-1	TGTGCCAGCAGTTCGGTCAACACTGAAGCTTTCTTT	CASSSVNTEAFF
.	TRBV7-3	TRBD1	TRBJ1-1	TGTGCCAGCAGCTTGACCCCGGGACAGGGGACTGAAGCTTTCTTT	CASSLTPGQGTEAFF
.	TRBV18	.	TRBJ1-2	TGTGCCAGCTCACCGGGCCAGACCTATGGCTACACCTTC	CASSPGQTYGYTF
once	TRBV7-6	TRBD1	TRBJ2-1	TGTGCCAGCAGCACCAGGACAGGGGGCTCCTACAATGAGCAGTTCTTC	CASSTRTGGSYNEQFF
.	TRBV16	.	TRBJ2-3	TGTGCCAGCAGCCAATTTAAGCACACAGATACGCAGTATTTT	CASSQFKHTDTQYF
once	TRBV5-1	.	TRBJ2-6	TGCGCCAGCAGCAAAATAATATCCGGGGCCAACGTCCTGACTTTC	CASSKIISGANVLTF
.	TRBV11-2	.	TRBJ2-5	TGTGCCAGCAGCTTATTGGGGGGGGCTGGGACCCAGTACTTC	CASSLLGGAGTQYF
.	TRBV7-9	.	TRBJ1-2	TGTGCCAGCAGCTTAGGTCAGGGTGTGTCCTTCTTC	CASSLGQGVSFF
.	TRBV2	.	TRBJ2-7	TGTGCCAGCGCCGGGGTTGGCGAGCAGTACTTC	CASAGVGEQYF
once	TRBV5-1	TRBD1	TRBJ1-1	TGCGCCAGCAGCTTTCTGACAGGGCCGAACACTGAAGCTTTCTTT	CASSFLTGPNTEAFF